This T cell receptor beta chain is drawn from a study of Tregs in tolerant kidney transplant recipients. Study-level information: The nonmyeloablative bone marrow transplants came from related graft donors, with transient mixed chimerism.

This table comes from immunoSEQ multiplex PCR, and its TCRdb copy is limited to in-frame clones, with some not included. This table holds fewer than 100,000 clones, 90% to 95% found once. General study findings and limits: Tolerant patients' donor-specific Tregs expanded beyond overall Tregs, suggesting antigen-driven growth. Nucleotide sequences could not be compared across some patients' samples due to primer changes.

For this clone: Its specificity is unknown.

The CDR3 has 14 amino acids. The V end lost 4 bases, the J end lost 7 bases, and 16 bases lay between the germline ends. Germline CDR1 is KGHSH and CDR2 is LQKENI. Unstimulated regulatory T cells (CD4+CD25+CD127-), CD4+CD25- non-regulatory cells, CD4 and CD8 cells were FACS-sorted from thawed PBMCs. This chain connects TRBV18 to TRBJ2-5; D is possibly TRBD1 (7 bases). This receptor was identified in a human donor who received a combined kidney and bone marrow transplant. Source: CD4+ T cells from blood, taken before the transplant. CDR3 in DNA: TGTGCCAGCTCACAGGGGACAGCCGGGGGGACCCAGTACTTC. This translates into CASSQGTAGGTQYF.